This TCR beta chain was documented in a study of blood T cell repertoires in COVID-19. Whole-study context: Whether acute or convalescent, the COVID-19 samples came from the United States, Italy and Spain. The analysed material was cDNA or gDNA that came from T cells, B-cell-depleted T cells, or PBMCs.

Germline CDR1 and CDR2: KGHDR and SFDVKD. Trimming cost V 9 bases and J 1 base, with 12 bases left between them. The CDR3 is made up of 14 amino acids. Sequencing was performed with immunoSEQ multiplex PCR; in TCRdb, only in-frame clones are kept and a portion is missing. The sample contains some 160,000 clones, approximately 80% of which appear only once. Participants' own reports of clinical history determined their cohort assignment. The TCR originated in a woman in her sixties who had recovered from COVID-19. Sequencing was performed on PBMCs or T cells enriched from blood (not recorded which). The chain links TRBV24-1 to TRBJ1-5; D is unclear. Written as DNA, the CDR3 is TGTGCCACCTCGGACCCGGGGAGCAATCAGCCCCAGCATTTT. Protein: CATSDPGSNQPQHF.